This section outlines one TCR beta chain sequence together with its context. This CDR3 comprises 12 residues. Germline V gene sequence: CDR1 MNHEY, CDR2 SVGAGI. V was clipped by 6 bases and J by 7 bases; unmatched bases: 4. Clinical history reported by participants formed the basis on which cohorts were assigned. In the source study's methods: Reference gene primer amplification gave nucleated cell count estimates. Using immunoSEQ multiplex PCR, the repertoire was profiled, and TCRdb retains in-frame clones only, with some absent. From that table come the V and J calls and clone size; the DNA was used to work out D and trimming. Found here are around 280,000 clones, almost 90% of them singletons; the top ten hold 1.7%. The data originate from a study of blood T cell repertoires in COVID-19. For the study at large: Sites in the United States, Italy and Spain provided acute and convalescent COVID-19 samples. PBMCs, B-cell-depleted T cells, or T cells provided the cDNA or gDNA that made up the material.

V and J are TRBV6-5 and TRBJ1-2; TRBD1 agrees at 8 bases. The sequenced sample consisted of PBMCs or T cells enriched from blood (not recorded which). The clonotype comes from a woman under 30 with acute COVID-19. CDR3 nucleotides: TGTGCCAGCAGCCAGGGGGCTCGTGGCTACACCTTC. Its translation: CASSQGARGYTF.